This T cell receptor (beta chain) was captured in a study of blood T cell dynamics during melanoma immunotherapy. Sequencing used immunoSEQ multiplex PCR; TCRdb keeps in-frame clones, though not all of them. Of 9,900 or so clones listed, just over 85% are singletons. V gave up 1 base and J gave up 2 bases; unmatched junction bases: 11. The length of the CDR3 is 18 residues. Per germline, CDR1 SGHTA and CDR2 FQGTGA. The time point was: pre-treatment baseline. This chain uses TRBV7-3 with TRBJ2-3, with 8 nucleotides matching TRBD2. This sequence was found in a human donor with melanoma. The source was blood, collected from a patient treated with checkpoint blockade. CDR3 sequence: CASSLRGATSGYTDTQYF. CDR3 nucleotides: TGTGCCAGCAGCTTAAGGGGGGCCACTAGCGGCTACACAGATACGCAGTATTTT.